What follows are 13 T cell receptor beta chains derived from one specimen sequenced in a study of tumor and adjacent non-tumor tissue in lung cancer. The library came from three nested PCR rounds adapted from ARM-PCR protocols. TCRdb reanalysed the multiplex PCR reads using MiXCR and keeps one entry per CDR3 protein. The sample lists about 86,000 distinct CDR3 sequences; roughly 77% were seen once. This sample's RNA came from whole unsorted tissue. Distant lung tissue was collected more than 3 cm away from the tumor edge. Material for sequencing was distant non-tumor lung tissue. The receptors stem from a woman aged 50 to 60 with non-small cell lung cancer.

As regards this clonotype: A much larger clone differs from this one at a single base, so this may be a read error. The CDR3 reads CASSLRGRVNQPQHF. The DNA for the CDR3 is TGTGCCAGCAGCCTTCGCGGCAGGGTCAATCAGCCCCAGCATTTT. The chain recombines TRBV5-8 with TRBJ1-5; tentative D call: TRBD1 (5 bases). Trimming left V 4 bases short and J 3 bases short, with 14 bases between. Germline V gives CDR1 SGHTS, CDR2 YDEGEE. The length of the CDR3 is 15 residues.

About this clonotype itself: As the CDR3 is not closed by the conserved phenylalanine or tryptophan, this likely results from a read error. No DNA is shown, since the ends of the CDR3 on it are uncertain; the CDR3 is the one TCRdb lists. V and J are TRBV4-2 and TRBJ2-7. A total of 16 residues make up the CDR3, ends included. CDR1 and CDR2 from the germline V gene are LGHNA and YNFKEQ. This chain's CDR3 is CASIHAVEAVPYEQHS.

The chain combines TRBV12-3 or TRBV12-4 with TRBJ2-5; TRBD1 matches 9 bases. This CDR3 region has 17 residues. V shed 5 bases, J shed 7 bases, and the junction held 17 bases outside the gene matches. In DNA form, the CDR3 reads TGTGCCAGCAGTGACCCCCGGGACAGGGCGATAATAGTGACCCAGTACTTC. As protein: CASSDPRDRAIIVTQYF.

On this clonotype: The conserved phenylalanine or tryptophan is not found at the CDR3 terminus, so this likely reflects a read error. This sequence joins TRBV28 and TRBJ1-1; unclear D gene. The CDR3 contains 15 residues. The V and J ends lost 1 base and 1 base respectively, with 10 bases between them. The V gene's germline CDR1 is MDHEN and CDR2 SYDVKM. The CDR3: CASSLYLIQNTEAFL. CDR3 DNA sequence: TGTGCCAGCAGTTTATATTTAATACAGAACACTGAAGCTTTCTTA.

This sequence joins TRBV6-6 and TRBJ2-6, with a possible D match to TRBD2 (6 bases). V was trimmed by 8 bases and J by 8 bases, leaving 25 bases between them. Germline CDR1 and CDR2: MNHNY and SVGAGI (reference sequence). CDR3 size: 17 residues. The CDR3 loop reads CASFAPGLSSGTNVLTF. CDR3 sequence (DNA): TGTGCCAGCTTTGCGCCCGGACTAAGCTCCGGGACCAACGTCCTGACTTTC.

The chain is built from TRBV6-5 and TRBJ2-1; D call uncertain. Per germline, CDR1 MNHEY and CDR2 SVGAGI. The CDR3 has 17 amino acids. Trimming left V 0 bases short and J 7 bases short, with 19 bases between. CDR3: CASSYSFAASSHNEQFF. DNA for the CDR3: TGTGCCAGCAGTTACTCCTTTGCCGCCAGCTCCCATAATGAGCAGTTCTTC.

This chain joins TRBV5-4 and TRBJ2-1, with D tentatively TRBD1 or TRBD2 (5 bases each). Looked up from germline, CDR1 is SGHNT and CDR2 is YYREEE (reference sequence). The V and J ends lost 4 bases and 6 bases respectively, with 17 bases between them. The CDR3 is made up of 15 amino acids. Here the CDR3 reads CASSLNGTLCNEQFF. The CDR3, as DNA: TGTGCCAGCAGCCTCAACGGGACCCTTTGCAATGAGCAGTTCTTC. The full variable domain, in which reference TRBV5-4 and TRBJ2-1 provide the parts outside the CDR3, is ETGVTQSPTHLIKTRGQQVTLRCSSQSGHNTVSWYQQALGQGPQFIFQYYREEENGRGNFPPRFSGLQFPNYSSELNVNALELDDSALYLCASSLNGTLCNEQFFGPGTRLTVL.

Turning to this clonotype: The conserved phenylalanine or tryptophan is not found at the CDR3 terminus, so this likely reflects a read error. The rearrangement links TRBV5-1 to TRBJ2-2; no firm D call. Germline V CDR1 and CDR2: SGHRS, YFSETQ. Trimming cost V 4 bases and J 4 bases, with 14 bases left between them. CDR3 length equals 15 residues. The CDR3 sequence: CASSLQSRSTGELFC. In DNA form, the CDR3 reads TGCGCCAGCAGCCTTCAAAGCAGGTCCACCGGGGAGCTGTTTTGT.

V and J are TRBV4-2 and TRBJ2-3; 7 bases agree with TRBD2. V gave up 6 bases and J gave up 5 bases; unmatched junction bases: 14. There are 16 residues in the CDR3. The germline V gene encodes CDR1 LGHNA and CDR2 YNFKEQ. The CDR3 is CASSQGTGTTIDTQYF. The CDR3 DNA is TGTGCCAGCAGTCAGGGCACCGGGACTACCATAGATACGCAGTATTTT.

Note on this clonotype: Compared with germline, one end of the junction differs, possibly owing to a read error. This chain links TRBV12-3 or TRBV12-4 with TRBJ2-1, with D perhaps assigned TRBD1 or TRBD2 (5 bases each). This CDR3 has 12 residues. The CDR3 sequence: CAGSPGTDEQFF. As DNA, the CDR3 is TGTGCCGGCAGTCCTGGGACGGATGAACAGTTCTTC.

This clonotype was detected once. The junction and the germline gene differ at one end; a read error may be behind it. The rearrangement uses TRBV11-2 and TRBJ1-6; D is undetermined. CDR1 is SGHAT and CDR2 is FQNNGV in the germline V gene. There are 14 residues in the CDR3. In nucleotides, the CDR3 is TGTGTCAGCAGCTTAGACTGGGGTAATTCACCCCTCCACTTC. This codes for CVSSLDWGNSPLHF.

This clonotype has more than one count but fewer than ten. The rearrangement joins TRBV29-1 to TRBJ2-6; 8 nucleotides align to TRBD1. This CDR3 has 13 amino acids. Trimming at V came to 6 bases and at J to 4 bases, leaving 2 bases not matched to a gene. CDR1 and CDR2 (germline): SQVTM, ANQGSEA. The CDR3 loop is CSVRGLGANVLTF. The DNA of the CDR3 is TGCAGCGTCAGGGGGCTCGGGGCCAACGTCCTGACTTTC.

The chain joins TRBV29-1 to TRBJ2-5, with D possibly being TRBD2 (5 bases). V gave up 4 bases and J gave up 7 bases, with 13 bases separating them. Germline V CDR1 and CDR2: SQVTM, ANQGSEA. The CDR3 has 12 amino acids. The CDR3 loop is CSVVIGERTQYF. Here the CDR3 DNA reads TGCAGCGTTGTGATCGGGGAAAGGACCCAGTACTTC.